Only a few counts were recorded for the clone carrying this T cell receptor beta chain. This sample was included in a study of identical twins. Germline V gene data show CDR1 as LGHDT and CDR2 as YNNKEL (reference sequence). The CDR3 extends over 13 amino acids. V lost 6 bases and J 8 bases, leaving 14 bases between the germline ends. cDNA molecules carried unique molecular identifiers, and template switching added a universal primer site. TCRdb re-called the 5' RACE reads with MiXCR, one entry per CDR3 protein. Of around 490,000 distinct CDR3 sequences in the sample, approximately 20% are singletons; the top ten hold about 0.5%. This sample was shared with a second study, whose subject was yellow fever vaccine responses in identical twins.

This receptor was identified in a woman aged 18-29 years in good health. V and J are TRBV3-1 and TRBJ2-1; D is uncertain. Sequenced material: CD4+ T cells sorted from blood. The CDR3 spells CASRVRSCHEQFF. The CDR3 DNA follows: TGTGCCAGCAGGGTCCGGTCCTGTCATGAGCAGTTCTTC.